Below, one T cell receptor (beta chain) is given with its context. Its matching antigen is unknown. The record originates from a study of T cells in localized non-small cell lung cancer. General study results and limits: Heterogeneity within the tumor remains possible, as just one region underwent sequencing. T cell clonality was highest in uninvolved adjacent lung, above tumor.

Here immunoSEQ multiplex PCR was the method, and the copy in TCRdb shows in-frame clones only, minus some. The table lists 2,000 to 3,000 clones, approximately 33% of them singletons. Per the germline V gene, CDR1 is GTSNPN and CDR2 is SVGIG (reference sequence). The CDR3 extends over 14 amino acids. J was trimmed by 2 bases and V by 3 bases; bases with no gene match: 4. The TCR sequence derives from a female donor at least 60 years old with stage II squamous cell lung carcinoma. This chain joins TRBV30 and TRBJ1-5; TRBD1 matches at 7 bases. This specimen was lung tumor tissue, taken before any cancer treatment. The CDR3 sequence is CAWRKGTGNQPQHF. The CDR3 DNA reads as TGTGCCTGGAGGAAAGGGACAGGCAATCAGCCCCAGCATTTT.